The source of this T cell receptor beta chain is a study of blood T cells in healthy people across ages. Study conclusions and caveats: The unknown donor CMV status may have confounded expanded clonotype changes.

Notes on this clonotype: The antigen remains unidentified. One end of the junction varies from germline; a read error may be responsible.

Germline CDR1 is LNHNV and CDR2 is YYDKDF (reference sequence). The CDR3 contains 16 residues. Then a second PCR, running about 6 to 12 cycles, was carried out with a sample-barcoded 5' primer and a J-beta primer mix. Tagging of each cDNA molecule was performed by a template-switch adaptor with 12 random nucleotides. MiXCR, applied by TCRdb to the 5' RACE reads, yields one record per CDR3 protein. The top ten hold approximately 7.7% of the sample, which has some 1.7 million distinct CDR3 sequences, over 25% seen once. The rearrangement uses TRBV15 and TRBJ1-1; TRBD1 might be the D (6 bases). The clonotype comes from a woman aged 25 to 39 in good health. Sequencing was carried out using blood. In DNA form, the CDR3 reads TGTGCCACCAGCACCCACAGGACAGAAGTGAAGACTGAAGCTTTCTTT. Its protein product is CATSTHRTEVKTEAFF. Full variable domain (rest looked up from reference TRBV15 and TRBJ1-1): DAMVIQNPRYQVTQFGKPVTLSCSQTLNHNVMYWYQQKSSQAPKLLFHYYDKDFNNEADTPDNFQSRRPNTSFCFLDIRSPGLGDTAMYLCATSTHRTEVKTEAFFGQGTRLTVV.